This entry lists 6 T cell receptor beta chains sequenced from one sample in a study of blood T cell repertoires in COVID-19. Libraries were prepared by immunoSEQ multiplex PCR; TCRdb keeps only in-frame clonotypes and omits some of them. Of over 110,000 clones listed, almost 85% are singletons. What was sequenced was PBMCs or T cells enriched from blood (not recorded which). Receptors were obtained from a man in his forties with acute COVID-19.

The CDR3 coding sequence is TGTGCCAGCAGTGATCGTGGGGCAATGGGGTATCAGCCCCAGCATTTT. Protein sequence: CASSDRGAMGYQPQHF. The chain is built from TRBV2 and TRBJ1-5; D is perhaps TRBD1 (5 bases). V dropped 3 bases and J dropped 5 bases, with 17 bases sitting between them. CDR3 length: 16 amino acids. The V gene's germline CDR1 is SNHLY and CDR2 FYNNEI. Drawing the rest from reference TRBV2 and TRBJ1-5, the complete variable domain is EPEVTQTPSHQVTQMGQEVILRCVPISNHLYFYWYRQILGQKVEFLVSFYNNEISEKSEIFDDQFSVERPDGSNFTLKIRSTKLEDSAMYFCASSDRGAMGYQPQHFGDGTRLSIL.

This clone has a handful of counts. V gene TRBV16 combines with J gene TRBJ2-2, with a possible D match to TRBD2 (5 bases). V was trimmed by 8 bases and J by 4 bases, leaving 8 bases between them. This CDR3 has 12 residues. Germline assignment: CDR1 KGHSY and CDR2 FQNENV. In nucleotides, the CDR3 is TGTGCCAGCCGGACTGCCACCGGGGAGCTGTTTTTT. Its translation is CASRTATGELFF.

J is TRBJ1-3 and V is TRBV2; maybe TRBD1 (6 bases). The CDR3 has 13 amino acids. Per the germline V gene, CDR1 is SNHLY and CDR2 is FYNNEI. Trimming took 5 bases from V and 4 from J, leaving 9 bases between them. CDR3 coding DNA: TGTGCCAGCAGTTGGACAGTAGGAAACACCATATATTTT. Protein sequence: CASSWTVGNTIYF.

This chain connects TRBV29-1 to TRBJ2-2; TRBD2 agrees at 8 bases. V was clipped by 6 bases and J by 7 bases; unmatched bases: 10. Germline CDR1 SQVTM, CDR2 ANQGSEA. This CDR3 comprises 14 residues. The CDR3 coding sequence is TGCAGCGTCGCCGGGACTAGAAATGACGGGGAGCTGTTTTTT. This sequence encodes CSVAGTRNDGELFF.

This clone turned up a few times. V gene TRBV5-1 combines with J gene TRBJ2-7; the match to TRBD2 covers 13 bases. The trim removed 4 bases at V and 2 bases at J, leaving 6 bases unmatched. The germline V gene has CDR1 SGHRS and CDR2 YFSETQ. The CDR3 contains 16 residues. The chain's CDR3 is CASSPGLAGAAYEQYF. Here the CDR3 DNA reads TGCGCCAGCAGCCCTGGACTAGCGGGAGCAGCCTACGAGCAGTACTTC.

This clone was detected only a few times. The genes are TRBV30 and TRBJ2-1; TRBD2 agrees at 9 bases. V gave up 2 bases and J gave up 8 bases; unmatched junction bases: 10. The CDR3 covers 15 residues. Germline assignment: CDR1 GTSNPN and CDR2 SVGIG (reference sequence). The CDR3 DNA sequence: TGTGCCTGGAGTATCGGCGGGAGGGCCCCGGATGAGCAGTTCTTC. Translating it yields CAWSIGGRAPDEQFF.